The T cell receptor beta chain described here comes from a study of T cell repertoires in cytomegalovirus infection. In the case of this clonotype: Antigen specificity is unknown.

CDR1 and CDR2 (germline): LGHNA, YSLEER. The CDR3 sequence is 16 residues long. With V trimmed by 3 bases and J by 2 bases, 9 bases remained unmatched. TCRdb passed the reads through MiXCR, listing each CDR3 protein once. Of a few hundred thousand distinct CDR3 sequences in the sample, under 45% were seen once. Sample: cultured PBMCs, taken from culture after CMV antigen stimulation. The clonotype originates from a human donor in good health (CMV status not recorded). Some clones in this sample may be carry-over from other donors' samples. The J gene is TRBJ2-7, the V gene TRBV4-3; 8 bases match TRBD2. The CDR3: CASSQDSLAAPYEQYF. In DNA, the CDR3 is TGCGCCAGCAGCCAGGACTCACTAGCGGCCCCCTACGAGCAGTACTTC.